This entry is about one T cell receptor (beta chain). This sample is part of a study of T cell changes during pregnancy in multiple sclerosis. Assay: immunoSEQ multiplex PCR; the TCRdb copy retains only in-frame clones and omits some. The repertoire holds about 49,000 clones, approximately 95% seen once, with over 4.5% in the top ten. The CDR3 extends over 15 amino acids. With V trimmed by 5 bases and J by 2 bases, 6 bases remained unmatched. Per the germline V gene, CDR1 is LNHDA and CDR2 is SQIVND (reference sequence). The chain carries TRBV19 and TRBJ1-1; 9 positions agree with TRBD1. The input for sequencing was CD8+ T cells from peripheral blood mononuclear cells, taken in the first trimester of pregnancy. The sequence was obtained from a female donor with multiple sclerosis, enrolled in a pregnancy study. CDR3 sequence (DNA): TGTGCCAGTAGTCTATGGGACAGGGCAAACACTGAAGCTTTCTTT. It translates to CASSLWDRANTEAFF.